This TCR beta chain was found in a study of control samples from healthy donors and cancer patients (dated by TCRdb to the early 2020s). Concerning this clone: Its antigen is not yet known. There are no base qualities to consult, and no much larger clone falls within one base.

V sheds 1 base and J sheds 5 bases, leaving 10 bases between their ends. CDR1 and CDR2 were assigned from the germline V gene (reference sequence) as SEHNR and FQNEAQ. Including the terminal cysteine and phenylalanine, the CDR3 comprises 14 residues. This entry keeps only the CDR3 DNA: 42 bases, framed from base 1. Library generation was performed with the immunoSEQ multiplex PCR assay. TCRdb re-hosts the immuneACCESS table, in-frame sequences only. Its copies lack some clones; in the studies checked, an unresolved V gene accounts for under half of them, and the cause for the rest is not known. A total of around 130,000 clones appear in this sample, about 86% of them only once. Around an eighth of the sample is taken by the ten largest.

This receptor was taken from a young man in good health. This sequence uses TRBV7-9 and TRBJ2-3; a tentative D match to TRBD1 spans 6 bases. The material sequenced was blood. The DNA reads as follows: TGTGCCAGCAGCTTAGAGTACAGGGTAGATACGCAGTATTTT. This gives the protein CASSLEYRVDTQYF.